The clone carrying this T cell receptor beta chain was observed a few times. CDR1 SGDLS and CDR2 YYNGEE come from the germline V gene. This CDR3 spans 15 amino acids. The J segment lost 6 bases and the V segment lost 1 base, leaving 4 bases of the junction unmatched. RNA transcripts were the template, and TCR beta CDR3 regions were amplified from them. First-round RT-PCR employed HTBI primers, with a second-round multiplex PCR after it. TCRdb ran MiXCR on the multiplex PCR reads and lists one entry per CDR3 protein. The sample carries about 740,000 distinct CDR3 sequences, 40% recorded once. This specimen belongs to a study of Graves' ophthalmopathy and Graves' hyperthyroidism.

This TCR was sampled from an adult man with Graves' ophthalmopathy. Sequencing input: peripheral blood. The V gene is TRBV9, the J gene TRBJ2-2; 9 bases are shared with TRBD1. The CDR3, as DNA: TGTGCCAGCAGCGTAACAGGGGGCCGCGCCGGGGAGCTGTTTTTT. Encoded protein: CASSVTGGRAGELFF.